The next 23 T cell receptor beta chains were all read from a single sample in a study of blood T cell repertoires in COVID-19. Clones were read by immunoSEQ multiplex PCR, and TCRdb kept only the in-frame ones, dropping some. The sample contains 90,000 to 100,000 clones, about 85% of which appear only once. Sequenced sample: peripheral blood. The receptor source for this set is a man between 60 and 75 years old with acute or convalescent COVID-19.

The rearrangement joins TRBV28 to TRBJ1-2; TRBD1 matches at 7 bases. The germline V gene encodes CDR1 MDHEN and CDR2 SYDVKM. This CDR3 spans 17 amino acids. The J segment lost 4 bases and the V segment lost 4 bases, leaving 15 bases of the junction unmatched. DNA for the CDR3: TGTGCCAGCAGTTATCTTGCCCCCGGGACAGCGGGCTATGGCTACACCTTC. This encodes CASSYLAPGTAGYGYTF.

This clone was recorded a few times. The rearrangement uses TRBV7-8 and TRBJ2-3; D gene uncertain. The germline CDR1 and CDR2 sequences are SGHVS and FQNEAQ. This CDR3 contains 17 residues. V was trimmed by 0 bases and J by 2 bases, leaving 15 bases between them. The chain's CDR3 is CASSLAPRTLITDTQYF. DNA for the CDR3: TGTGCCAGCAGCTTAGCGCCACGCACCCTAATCACAGATACGCAGTATTTT.

This clone has a single count. The CDR3 is CSVGRGSWGEQYF. As DNA, the CDR3 is TGCAGCGTTGGCAGGGGTTCTTGGGGCGAGCAGTACTTC. The J gene is TRBJ2-7, the V gene TRBV29-1, with D possibly being TRBD1 (6 bases). The CDR3 is made up of 13 amino acids. Deletions cut 4 bases from V and 6 bases from J, with 16 bases between. CDR1 SQVTM and CDR2 ANQGSEA come from the germline V gene.

The count of this clone is one. This chain joins TRBV3-1 (or the pseudogene TRBV3-2) and TRBJ1-1; tentatively, D is TRBD1 (5 bases). Trimming took off 3 bases at V and 10 bases at J, with 18 bases between the two ends. CDR1 and CDR2 from the germline V gene are LGHDT and YNNKEL (reference sequence). CDR3 size: 14 residues. Here the CDR3 DNA reads TGTGCCAGCAGCCATGAAAAGCAGGGCGGGGGAGCTTTCTTT. It yields the protein CASSHEKQGGGAFF.

The chain joins TRBV7-2 to TRBJ1-2, with D perhaps TRBD1 (6 bases). From germline, CDR1 is SGHTA and CDR2 FQGNSA. V gave up 2 bases and J gave up 8 bases, with 9 bases separating them. The CDR3 has 12 residues. CDR3 bases: TGTGCCAGCAGCTTATGGGGGCCGGGCTACACCTTC. Translating gives CASSLWGPGYTF.

V and J are TRBV7-2 and TRBJ2-1; 9 bases are a match to TRBD2. This CDR3 is built from 15 residues. Germline trimming cut 0 bases from V and 8 bases from J; bases unmatched to any gene: 5. CDR1 and CDR2 (germline): SGHTA, FQGNSA. CDR3 amino acids: CASSLAGLARDEQFF. In DNA, the CDR3 is TGTGCCAGCAGCTTAGCCGGACTAGCGAGGGATGAGCAGTTCTTC.

This chain connects TRBV5-4 to TRBJ2-3; D unresolved. The CDR3 loop spans 13 amino acids. Per germline, CDR1 SGHNT and CDR2 YYREEE (reference sequence). Trimming took 4 bases from V and 5 from J, leaving 11 bases between them. The CDR3 nucleotides are TGTGCCAGCAGCCAGGAACCTGGAGATACGCAGTATTTT. Its protein product is CASSQEPGDTQYF.

The chain recombines TRBV12-5 with TRBJ2-5; TRBD2 might be the D (5 bases). The V end lost 7 bases, the J end lost 4 bases, and 19 bases lay between the germline ends. CDR1 is LGHNT, CDR2 FRNRAP, per germline. The CDR3 totals 15 residues. CDR3 bases: TGTGCTAGTGCCTATAACGAGGGTCCCCCAGAGACCCAGTACTTC. This encodes CASAYNEGPPETQYF.

V and J are TRBV19 and TRBJ2-2; 7 bases line up with TRBD2. CDR3 length equals 16 residues. V trimming: 3 bases; J trimming: 7 bases; junction bases outside the gene matches: 11. CDR1 is LNHDA and CDR2 is SQIVND in the germline V gene (reference sequence). CDR3 sequence: CASSIPTGGGSGELFF. CDR3 nucleotide sequence: TGTGCCAGTAGTATCCCCACGGGAGGAGGAAGCGGGGAGCTGTTTTTT.

The CDR3 protein is CASSPISYEQYF. CDR3 DNA: TGTGCCAGCAGCCCCATCAGCTACGAGCAGTACTTC. The chain links TRBV11-2 to TRBJ2-7, with unresolved D. Trimming cost V 5 bases and J 3 bases, with 8 bases left between them. Germline CDR1 and CDR2: SGHAT and FQNNGV. The CDR3 runs 12 residues.

The V gene is TRBV27, the J gene TRBJ2-5; weak D call: TRBD1 (6 bases). CDR1 and CDR2 from the germline V gene are MNHEY and SMNVEV (reference sequence). Deletions cut 5 bases from V and 2 bases from J, with 12 bases between. This CDR3 comprises 14 residues. DNA for the CDR3: TGTGCCAGCAGTCAGACAGGCGCTCAAGAGACCCAGTACTTC. It translates to CASSQTGAQETQYF.

This clone was seen repeatedly, ten times or more. The CDR3 spells CASSLSRDSPLHF. The CDR3 DNA is TGTGCCAGCAGTTTATCTCGAGATTCACCCCTCCACTTT. V gene TRBV27 combines with J gene TRBJ1-6; D remains unclear. Germline V gene sequence: CDR1 MNHEY, CDR2 SMNVEV (reference sequence). The CDR3 spans 13 residues. The V and J ends lost 0 bases and 8 bases respectively, with 5 bases between them.

The gene calls are TRBV7-2 and TRBJ2-5; tentative D call: TRBD2 (6 bases). The CDR3 is 13 amino acids. Germline V gene sequence: CDR1 SGHTA, CDR2 FQGNSA. The V and J ends lost 3 bases and 5 bases respectively, with 10 bases between them. Here the CDR3 reads CASSLGGWETQYF. The CDR3 DNA is TGTGCCAGCAGCTTGGGGGGATGGGAGACCCAGTACTTC.

The chain has TRBV4-2 and TRBJ2-7; 9 bases line up with TRBD2. Germline CDR1 LGHNA, CDR2 YNFKEQ. The CDR3 is made up of 15 amino acids. With 4 bases clipped from V and 2 bases from J, the junction kept 6 bases outside the gene matches. The CDR3 coding sequence is TGTGCCAGCAGCCGCGCGGGAGGGGGTACCTACGAGCAGTACTTC. Translation gives CASSRAGGGTYEQYF.

As for this clone: This CDR3 is also generated by other DNA sequences in the sample. The rearrangement joins TRBV27 to TRBJ2-7, with D perhaps TRBD2 (5 bases). V lost 6 bases and J 1 base, leaving 10 bases between the germline ends. The CDR3 loop spans 13 amino acids. Germline loops: CDR1 MNHEY, CDR2 SMNVEV (reference sequence). CDR3 residues: CASSPGLSYEQYF. The CDR3 DNA reads TGTGCCAGCAGCCCCGGACTGTCCTACGAGCAGTACTTC.

This sequence joins TRBV18 and TRBJ1-2, with TRBD1 matching over 7 bases. The trim removed 3 bases at V and 2 bases at J, leaving 3 bases unmatched. This CDR3 is 14 amino acids long. Germline V CDR1 and CDR2: KGHSH, LQKENI. CDR3 nucleotides: TGTGCCAGCTCACCCACGACAGGGAACTATGGCTACACCTTC. It codes for CASSPTTGNYGYTF.

The chain couples TRBV7-2 to TRBJ1-4; the D gene is possibly TRBD1 (5 bases). Trimming took off 1 base at V and 7 bases at J, with 13 bases between the two ends. Germline assignment: CDR1 SGHTA and CDR2 FQGNSA. CDR3 length: 15 amino acids. This CDR3 is CASSLEQGDFEKLFF. CDR3 coding DNA: TGTGCCAGCAGCTTAGAGCAGGGTGATTTTGAAAAACTGTTTTTT.

This clone was found a few times. V gene TRBV2 combines with J gene TRBJ2-2, with 9 positions matching TRBD2. The ends lost 7 bases at V and 6 bases at J; junction bases unmatched: 6. Germline values: CDR1 SNHLY, CDR2 FYNNEI. The length of the CDR3 is 14 residues. CDR3 region: CASNSGSISGELFF. CDR3 in DNA: TGTGCCAGCAATAGCGGGAGTATATCCGGGGAGCTGTTTTTT.

The V and J genes are TRBV28 and TRBJ1-2; the match to TRBD1 covers 8 bases. This CDR3 is 15 amino acids long. The V gene's germline CDR1 is MDHEN and CDR2 SYDVKM. The ends lost 0 bases at V and 4 bases at J; junction bases unmatched: 4. The DNA for the CDR3 is TGTGCCAGCAGTTTATGGGACAGGGAGGGCTATGGCTACACCTTC. Translated, it gives CASSLWDREGYGYTF.

This chain joins TRBV5-5 and TRBJ2-7, with D uncertain. Germline V gives CDR1 SGHKS, CDR2 YYEKEE (reference sequence). Deletions cut 2 bases from V and 2 bases from J, with 5 bases between. This CDR3 is built from 12 residues. For the CDR3, the DNA is TGTGCCAGCAGCTTCACAGCCTACGAGCAGTACTTC. Its translation is CASSFTAYEQYF.

This chain joins TRBV10-3 and TRBJ2-1, with 12 bases aligning to TRBD2. The CDR3 covers 15 residues. CDR1 and CDR2 (germline): ENHRY, SYGVKD. The J segment lost 9 bases and the V segment lost 3 bases, leaving 6 bases of the junction unmatched. This CDR3 is CAISDGLAGGPEQFF. The CDR3 coding sequence is TGTGCCATCAGTGACGGGCTAGCGGGAGGGCCTGAGCAGTTCTTC.

The V call is TRBV5-4, the J call TRBJ2-5, with 8 bases lining up with TRBD2. The CDR3 contains 15 residues. J gave up 4 bases and V 0 bases, and 5 bases lay outside the gene matches. Germline V lookup: CDR1 SGHNT, CDR2 YYREEE (reference sequence). DNA of the CDR3: TGTGCCAGCAGCTTGGGCGGGGGGTCTCGAGAGACCCAGTACTTC. Translating it yields CASSLGGGSRETQYF.

This clone has only a few counts. This chain connects TRBV18 to TRBJ1-1; 8 nucleotides match TRBD1. The trim removed 3 bases at V and 3 bases at J, leaving 0 bases unmatched. The CDR3 length is 13 residues. Germline V gene sequence: CDR1 KGHSH, CDR2 LQKENI. The DNA for the CDR3 is TGTGCCAGCTCACCGGACAGGGACACTGAAGCTTTCTTT. This encodes CASSPDRDTEAFF.